The clone carrying this T cell receptor (beta chain) was detected a few times. Its cognate antigen is unknown. This specimen belongs to a study of spatial heterogeneity in lung cancer. Whole-study findings and limits: Counts that tracked tumor mutation counts were those of expanded intratumoral alpha and beta TCRs. Tracking of ubiquitous and regional nonsynonymous mutations by counts of ubiquitous and regional expanded TCRs, respectively, was seen.

Trimming took off 1 base at V and 4 bases at J, with 16 bases between the two ends. The length of the CDR3 is 15 residues. CDR1 and CDR2 from the germline V gene are SQVTM and ANQGSEA. Time point in this sample: sample taken at primary tumor resection. MiXCR, run by TCRdb on the 5' RACE reads, gives a single entry per CDR3 protein. Of about 5,700 distinct CDR3 sequences in the sample, approximately 27% are singletons; the top ten hold around 25%. The clonotype was recovered from a male donor with early-stage non-small cell lung cancer. The V and J genes are TRBV29-1 and TRBJ2-5; D is perhaps TRBD1 or TRBD2 (6 bases each). The sequencing used lung tumor tissue, collected at surgery. The CDR3 is CSVEGSARGAETQYF. The CDR3 DNA is TGCAGCGTTGAAGGATCGGCAAGGGGGGCAGAGACCCAGTACTTC.